The T cell receptor beta chain under discussion was sequenced for a study of T cell responses to AZD1222 COVID-19 vaccine. TCRdb keeps only in-frame clones here, not all; method: immunoSEQ multiplex PCR. The repertoire includes about 130,000 clones, approximately 90% of them detected once, and 4.4% sits in the top ten. The sample holds one count of this clone. The germline V and J ends were trimmed by 5 bases and 4 bases, with 8 bases remaining between them. This CDR3 spans 12 amino acids. In germline, CDR1 is SGHTA, CDR2 FQGNSA. This specimen was peripheral blood, taken on day 0 of AZD1222 vaccination. The gene calls are TRBV7-2 and TRBJ1-2, with TRBD1 as a possible D gene (5 bases). The receptor's source is an adult in good health. The CDR3 bases are TGTGCCAGCAGCCCAGACAGCTATGGCTACACCTTC. Residues: CASSPDSYGYTF.